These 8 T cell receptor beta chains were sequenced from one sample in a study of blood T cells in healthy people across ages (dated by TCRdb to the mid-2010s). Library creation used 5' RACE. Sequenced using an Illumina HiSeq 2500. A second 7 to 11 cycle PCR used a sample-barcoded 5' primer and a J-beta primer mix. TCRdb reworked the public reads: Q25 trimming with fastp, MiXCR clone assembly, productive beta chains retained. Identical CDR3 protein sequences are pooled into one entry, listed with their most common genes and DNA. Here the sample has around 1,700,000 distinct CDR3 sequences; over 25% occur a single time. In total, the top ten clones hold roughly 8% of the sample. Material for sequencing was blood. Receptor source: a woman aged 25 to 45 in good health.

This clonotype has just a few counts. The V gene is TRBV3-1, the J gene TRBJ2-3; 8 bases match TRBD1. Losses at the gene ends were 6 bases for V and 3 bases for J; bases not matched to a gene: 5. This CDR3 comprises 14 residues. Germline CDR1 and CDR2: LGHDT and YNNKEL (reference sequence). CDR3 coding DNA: TGTGCCAGCAGACTTCGACAGGGGACAGATACGCAGTATTTT. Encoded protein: CASRLRQGTDTQYF.

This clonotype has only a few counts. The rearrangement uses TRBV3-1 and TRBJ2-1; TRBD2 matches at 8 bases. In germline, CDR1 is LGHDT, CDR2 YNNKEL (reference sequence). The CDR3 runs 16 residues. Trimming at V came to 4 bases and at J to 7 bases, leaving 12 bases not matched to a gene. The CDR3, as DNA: TGTGCCAGCAGCCTCCGGGGGGGCGGGAGGCAGAATGAGCAGTTCTTC. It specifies CASSLRGGGRQNEQFF.

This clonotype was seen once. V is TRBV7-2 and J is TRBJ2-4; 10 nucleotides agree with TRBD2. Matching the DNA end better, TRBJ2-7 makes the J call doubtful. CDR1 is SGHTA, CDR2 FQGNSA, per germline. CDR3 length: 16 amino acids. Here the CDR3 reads CASSLGAGGRGNEQYF. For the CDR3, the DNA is TGTGCCAGCAGCTTAGGAGCGGGGGGGCGGGGTAACGAGCAGTACTTC.

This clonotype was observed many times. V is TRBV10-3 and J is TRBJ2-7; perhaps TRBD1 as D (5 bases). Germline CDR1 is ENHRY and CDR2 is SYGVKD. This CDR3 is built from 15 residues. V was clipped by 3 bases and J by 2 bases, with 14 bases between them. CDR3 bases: TGTGCCATCAGTGAATTCCAGGGTCAAGCCTACGAGCAGTACTTC. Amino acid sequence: CAISEFQGQAYEQYF.

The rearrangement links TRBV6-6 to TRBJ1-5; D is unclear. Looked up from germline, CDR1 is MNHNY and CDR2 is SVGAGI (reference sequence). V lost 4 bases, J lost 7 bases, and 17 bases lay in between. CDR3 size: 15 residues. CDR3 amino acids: CASSLPPGTTQPQHF. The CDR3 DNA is TGTGCCAGCAGTTTACCCCCAGGTACTACGCAGCCCCAGCATTTT.

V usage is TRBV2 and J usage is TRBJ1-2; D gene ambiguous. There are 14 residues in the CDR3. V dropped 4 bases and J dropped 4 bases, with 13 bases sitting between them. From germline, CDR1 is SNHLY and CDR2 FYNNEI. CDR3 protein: CASSVGRSFYGYTF. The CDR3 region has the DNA TGTGCCAGCAGTGTAGGACGGTCGTTCTATGGCTACACCTTC.

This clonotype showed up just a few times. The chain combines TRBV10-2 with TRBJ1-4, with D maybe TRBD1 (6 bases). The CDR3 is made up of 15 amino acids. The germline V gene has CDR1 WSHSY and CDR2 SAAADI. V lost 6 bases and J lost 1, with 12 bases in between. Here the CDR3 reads CASRAGVGTNEKLFF. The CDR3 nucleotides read TGCGCCAGCAGAGCAGGGGTGGGAACTAATGAAAAACTGTTTTTT.

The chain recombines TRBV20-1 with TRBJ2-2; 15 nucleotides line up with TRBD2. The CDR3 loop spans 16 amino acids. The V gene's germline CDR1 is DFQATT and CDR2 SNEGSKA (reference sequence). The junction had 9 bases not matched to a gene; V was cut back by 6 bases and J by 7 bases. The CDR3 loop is CSATGTSGGKNGELFF. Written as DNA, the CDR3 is TGCAGTGCAACCGGGACTAGCGGGGGGAAGAACGGGGAGCTGTTTTTT.